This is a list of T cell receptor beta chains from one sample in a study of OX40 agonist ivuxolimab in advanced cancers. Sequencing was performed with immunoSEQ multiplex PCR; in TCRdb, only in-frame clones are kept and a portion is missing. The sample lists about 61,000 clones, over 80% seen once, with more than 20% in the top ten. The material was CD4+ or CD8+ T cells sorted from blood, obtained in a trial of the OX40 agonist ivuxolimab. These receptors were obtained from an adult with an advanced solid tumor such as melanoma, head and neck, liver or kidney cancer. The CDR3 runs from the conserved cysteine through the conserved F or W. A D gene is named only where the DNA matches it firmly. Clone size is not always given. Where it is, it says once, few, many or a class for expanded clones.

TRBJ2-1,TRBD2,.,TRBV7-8,TGTGCCAGCAGCTTCGAGGCCGCGGGGGGACCTTATGAGCAGTTCTTC,CASSFEAAGGPYEQFF
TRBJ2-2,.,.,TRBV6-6,TGTGCCAGCAGCCTGGCGGATACCGGGGAGCTGTTTTTT,CASSLADTGELFF
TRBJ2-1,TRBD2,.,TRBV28,TGTGCCAGCAGTAGGTATAGCGGGAGCGCCAGGGATGAGCAGTTCTTC,CASSRYSGSARDEQFF
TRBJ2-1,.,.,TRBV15,TGTGCCACCAGCAGCGATTTAAGTGAGCAGTTCTTC,CATSSDLSEQFF
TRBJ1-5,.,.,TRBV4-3,TGCGCCAGCAGTCGGTACCGGGACCTAAATCAGCCCCAGCATTTT,CASSRYRDLNQPQHF
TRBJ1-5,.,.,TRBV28,TGTGCCAGCAGTTTATACTCAGGACTGCAGCCCCAGCATTTT,CASSLYSGLQPQHF
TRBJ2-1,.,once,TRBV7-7,TGTGCTAGCAGCTTAGGTCGTGAGTACAATGAGCAGTTCTTC,CASSLGREYNEQFF
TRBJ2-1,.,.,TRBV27,TGTGCCAGCAGTTTAGGGGGACCGTTCGACTACAATGAGCAGTTCTTC,CASSLGGPFDYNEQFF
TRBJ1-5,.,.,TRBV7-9,TGTGCCAGCAGCTTAGGCGGCCAGCCCCAGCATTTT,CASSLGGQPQHF
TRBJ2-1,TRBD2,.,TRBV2,TGTGCCAGCAGGGAGCCGGGACTAGAAATTGAGCAGTTCTTC,CASREPGLEIEQFF
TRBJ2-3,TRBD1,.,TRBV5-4,TGTGCCACCAGATCCGGGACAGGGGAAGCAGATACGCAGTATTTT,CATRSGTGEADTQYF